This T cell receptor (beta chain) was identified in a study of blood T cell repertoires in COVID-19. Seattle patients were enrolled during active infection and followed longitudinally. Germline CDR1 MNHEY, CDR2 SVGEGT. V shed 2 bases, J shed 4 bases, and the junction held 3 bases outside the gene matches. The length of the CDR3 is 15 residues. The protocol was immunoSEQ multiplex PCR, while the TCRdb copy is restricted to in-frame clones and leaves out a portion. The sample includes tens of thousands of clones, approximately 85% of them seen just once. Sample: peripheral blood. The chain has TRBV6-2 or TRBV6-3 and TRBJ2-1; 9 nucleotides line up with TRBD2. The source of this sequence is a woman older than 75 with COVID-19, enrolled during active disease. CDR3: CASSYQRGAYNEQFF. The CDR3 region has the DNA TGTGCCAGCAGTTACCAGCGGGGGGCGTACAATGAGCAGTTCTTC.